This T cell receptor beta chain came from a study of blood T cell repertoires in COVID-19. Data came from immunoSEQ multiplex PCR; TCRdb stores just in-frame clones and leaves some out. This table has about 290,000 clones, roughly nine tenths appearing once. CDR3 length: 15 amino acids. Per germline, CDR1 LGHNA and CDR2 YNFKEQ. With 2 bases removed from V and 6 bases from J, the gap between germline ends came to 16 bases. The chain is built from TRBV4-2 and TRBJ1-2; D unclear. Sequenced sample: PBMCs or T cells enriched from blood (not recorded which). The TCR was taken from a woman in her thirties or forties who had recovered from COVID-19. The CDR3 here is CASSQPFSQDDGYTF. The CDR3 DNA reads as TGTGCCAGCAGCCAACCGTTCAGTCAGGATGATGGCTACACCTTC.